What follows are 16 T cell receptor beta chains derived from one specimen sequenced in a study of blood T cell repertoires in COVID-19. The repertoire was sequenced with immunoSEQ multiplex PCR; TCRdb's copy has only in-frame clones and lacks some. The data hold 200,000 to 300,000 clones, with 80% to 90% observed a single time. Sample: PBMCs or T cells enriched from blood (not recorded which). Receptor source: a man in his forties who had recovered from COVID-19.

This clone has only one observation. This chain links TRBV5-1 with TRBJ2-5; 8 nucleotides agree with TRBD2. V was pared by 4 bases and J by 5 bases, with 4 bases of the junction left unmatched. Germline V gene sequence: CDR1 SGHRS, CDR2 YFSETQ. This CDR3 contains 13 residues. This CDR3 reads CASSKAGDETQYF. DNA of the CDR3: TGCGCCAGCAGCAAAGCGGGAGATGAGACCCAGTACTTC.

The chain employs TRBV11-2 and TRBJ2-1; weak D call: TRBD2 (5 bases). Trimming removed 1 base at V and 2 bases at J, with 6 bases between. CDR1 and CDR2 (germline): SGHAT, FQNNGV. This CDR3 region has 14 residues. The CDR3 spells CASSLAGTYNEQFF. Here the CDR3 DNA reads TGTGCCAGCAGCTTAGCCGGGACCTACAATGAGCAGTTCTTC.

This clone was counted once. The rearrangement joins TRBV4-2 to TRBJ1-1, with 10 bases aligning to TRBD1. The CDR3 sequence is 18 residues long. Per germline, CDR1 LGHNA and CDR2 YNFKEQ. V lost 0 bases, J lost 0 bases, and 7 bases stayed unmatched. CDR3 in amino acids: CASSQEFGQGVMNTEAFF. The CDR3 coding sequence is TGTGCCAGCAGCCAAGAATTTGGACAGGGGGTTATGAACACTGAAGCTTTCTTT.

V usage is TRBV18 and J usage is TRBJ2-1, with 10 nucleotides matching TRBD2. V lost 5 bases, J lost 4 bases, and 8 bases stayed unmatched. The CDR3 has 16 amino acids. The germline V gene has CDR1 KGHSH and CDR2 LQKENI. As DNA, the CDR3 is TGTGCCAGCTCAACTAGCGGGGCTACACTATACAATGAGCAGTTCTTC. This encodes CASSTSGATLYNEQFF.

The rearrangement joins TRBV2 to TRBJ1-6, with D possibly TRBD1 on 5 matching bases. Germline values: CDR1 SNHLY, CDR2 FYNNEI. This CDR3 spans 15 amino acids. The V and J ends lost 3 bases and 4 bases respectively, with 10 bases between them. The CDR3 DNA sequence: TGTGCCAGCAGTGATAGTCGACAGTATAATTCACCCCTCCACTTT. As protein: CASSDSRQYNSPLHF.

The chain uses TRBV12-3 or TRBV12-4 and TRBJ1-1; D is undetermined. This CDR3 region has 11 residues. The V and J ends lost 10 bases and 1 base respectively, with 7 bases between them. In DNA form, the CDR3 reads TGTGCCACGAGGGAGAACACTGAAGCTTTCTTT. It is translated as CATRENTEAFF.

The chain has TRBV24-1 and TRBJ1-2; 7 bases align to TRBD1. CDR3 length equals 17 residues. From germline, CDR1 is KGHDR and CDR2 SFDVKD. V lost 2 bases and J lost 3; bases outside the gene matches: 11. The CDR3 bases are TGTGCCACCAGTGATTCGAAAGGGACAGTTGGGGACTATGGCTACACCTTC. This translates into CATSDSKGTVGDYGYTF.

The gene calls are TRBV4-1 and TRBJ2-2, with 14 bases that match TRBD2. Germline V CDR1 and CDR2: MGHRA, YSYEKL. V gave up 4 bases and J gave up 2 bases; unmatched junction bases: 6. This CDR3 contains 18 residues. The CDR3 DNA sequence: TGCGCCAGCAGCCGTTCTGGACTAGCGGGAGGCAACACCGGGGAGCTGTTTTTT. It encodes CASSRSGLAGGNTGELFF.

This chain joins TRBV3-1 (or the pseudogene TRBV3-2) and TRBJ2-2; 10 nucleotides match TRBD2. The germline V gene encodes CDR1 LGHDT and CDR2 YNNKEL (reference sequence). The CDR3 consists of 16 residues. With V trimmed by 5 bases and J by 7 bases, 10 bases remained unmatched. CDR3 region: CASSKGSGRGHGELFF. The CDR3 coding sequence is TGTGCCAGCAGCAAAGGGAGCGGGAGGGGACACGGGGAGCTGTTTTTT.

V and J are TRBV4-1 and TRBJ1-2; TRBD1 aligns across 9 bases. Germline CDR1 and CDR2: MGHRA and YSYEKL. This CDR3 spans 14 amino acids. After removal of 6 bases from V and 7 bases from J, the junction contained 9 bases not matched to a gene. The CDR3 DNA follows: TGCGCCAGCAGGTCACCGGGACAGGGCTCTGGCTACACCTTC. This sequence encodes CASRSPGQGSGYTF.

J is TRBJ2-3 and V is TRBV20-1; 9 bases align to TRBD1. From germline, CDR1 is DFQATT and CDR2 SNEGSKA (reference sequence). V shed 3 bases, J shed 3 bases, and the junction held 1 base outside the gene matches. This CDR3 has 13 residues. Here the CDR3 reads CSASGTGTDTQYF. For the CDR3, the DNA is TGCAGTGCTAGTGGGACAGGGACAGATACGCAGTATTTT.

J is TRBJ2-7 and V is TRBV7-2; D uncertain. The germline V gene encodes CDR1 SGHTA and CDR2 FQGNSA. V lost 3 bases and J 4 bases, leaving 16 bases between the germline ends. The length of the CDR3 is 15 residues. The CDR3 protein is CASSLSPAARYEQYF. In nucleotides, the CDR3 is TGTGCCAGCAGCTTGTCGCCCGCCGCGAGGTACGAGCAGTACTTC.

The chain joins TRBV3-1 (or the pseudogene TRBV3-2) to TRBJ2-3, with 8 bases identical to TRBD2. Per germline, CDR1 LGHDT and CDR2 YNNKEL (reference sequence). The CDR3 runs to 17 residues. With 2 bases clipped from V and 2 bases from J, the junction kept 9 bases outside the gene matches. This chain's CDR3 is CASSQLAGASTTDTQYF. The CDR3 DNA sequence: TGTGCCAGCAGCCAACTAGCGGGCGCTTCTACCACAGATACGCAGTATTTT.

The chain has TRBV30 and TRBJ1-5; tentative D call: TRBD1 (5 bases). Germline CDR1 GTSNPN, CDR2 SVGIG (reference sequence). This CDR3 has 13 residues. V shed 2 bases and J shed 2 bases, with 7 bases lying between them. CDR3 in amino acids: CAWSTGGNQPQHF. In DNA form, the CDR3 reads TGTGCCTGGAGTACGGGGGGCAATCAGCCCCAGCATTTT.

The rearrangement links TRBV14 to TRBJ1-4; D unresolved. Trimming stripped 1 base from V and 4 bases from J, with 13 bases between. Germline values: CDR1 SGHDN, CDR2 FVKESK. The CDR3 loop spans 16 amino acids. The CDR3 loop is CASSQANRRINEKLFF. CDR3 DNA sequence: TGTGCCAGCAGCCAAGCGAATCGGCGGATTAATGAAAAACTGTTTTTT.

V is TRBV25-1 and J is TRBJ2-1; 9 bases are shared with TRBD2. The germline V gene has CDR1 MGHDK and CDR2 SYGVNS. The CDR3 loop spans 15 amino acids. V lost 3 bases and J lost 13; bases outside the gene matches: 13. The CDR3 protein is CASSEPRGGAGGQFF. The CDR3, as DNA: TGTGCCAGCAGTGAGCCCCGAGGTGGAGCGGGAGGCCAGTTCTTC. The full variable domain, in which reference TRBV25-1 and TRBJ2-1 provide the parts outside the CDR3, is EADIYQTPRYLVIGTGKKITLECSQTMGHDKMYWYQQDPGMELHLIHYSYGVNSTEKGDLSSESTVSRIRTEHFPLTLESARPSHTSQYLCASSEPRGGAGGQFFGPGTRLTVL.